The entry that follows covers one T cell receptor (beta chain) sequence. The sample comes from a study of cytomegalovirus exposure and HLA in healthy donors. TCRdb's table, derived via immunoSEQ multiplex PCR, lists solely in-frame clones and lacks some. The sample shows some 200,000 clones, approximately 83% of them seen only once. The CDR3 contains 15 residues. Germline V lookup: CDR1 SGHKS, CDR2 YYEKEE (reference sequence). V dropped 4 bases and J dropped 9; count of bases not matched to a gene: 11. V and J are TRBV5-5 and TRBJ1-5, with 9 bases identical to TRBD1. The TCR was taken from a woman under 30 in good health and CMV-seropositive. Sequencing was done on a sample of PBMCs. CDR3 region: CASSIGQGNGGPQHF. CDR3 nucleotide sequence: TGTGCCAGCAGCATCGGACAGGGGAACGGTGGGCCCCAGCATTTT.